Sequencing of this T cell receptor beta chain was carried out in a study of blood T cells in healthy people across ages. The donors, aged roughly 6 to 95, were healthy Caucasians from Russia. This clonotype was seen more than once but under ten times. The antigen is unknown. Study-wide points: The fall in TCR beta diversity per million T cells was roughly linear with age.

Using a J-beta primer mix together with a sample-barcoded 5' primer, a second PCR was run for roughly 6 to 12 cycles. TCRdb itself ran the 5' RACE reads through MiXCR, one entry per CDR3 protein. Here the sample spans 650,000 to 1,000,000 distinct CDR3 sequences, under 40% being singletons. Germline CDR1 reads SNHLY; CDR2 reads FYNNEI. The V gene lost 6 bases and the J gene lost 0 bases, with 12 bases spanning the gap. The CDR3 covers 16 residues. The chain combines TRBV2 with TRBJ2-6; a weak D match, TRBD2 (5 bases). This clonotype was sampled from a man aged 18 to 35 in good health. The sample taken for sequencing was blood. The chain's CDR3 is CASRRGLASGANVLTF. For the CDR3, the DNA is TGTGCCAGCAGGAGAGGGCTGGCCTCTGGGGCCAACGTCCTGACTTTC. Full variable domain (missing parts from reference TRBV2 and TRBJ2-6): EPEVTQTPSHQVTQMGQEVILRCVPISNHLYFYWYRQILGQKVEFLVSFYNNEISEKSEIFDDQFSVERPDGSNFTLKIRSTKLEDSAMYFCASRRGLASGANVLTFGAGSRLTVL.